This entry lists 23 T cell receptor beta chains sequenced from one sample in a study of T cell responses to AZD1222 COVID-19 vaccine. Method: immunoSEQ multiplex PCR; TCRdb's copy keeps in-frame clones and lacks some. The data contain about 100,000 clones, 70% to 90% of them singletons. Here the sequenced sample was peripheral blood, taken on day 0 of AZD1222 vaccination. Receptors were obtained from an adult in good health.

The chain recombines TRBV10-3 with TRBJ1-4, with D hard to call. This CDR3 has 17 amino acids. The V end lost 2 bases, the J end lost 1 base, and 14 bases lay between the germline ends. Germline-derived CDR1 and CDR2 are ENHRY and SYGVKD. The chain's CDR3 is CAISERSSRITNEKLFF. The CDR3 DNA reads TGTGCCATCAGTGAGAGGTCGTCGCGGATAACTAATGAAAAACTGTTTTTT.

The table lists this clone with a count of one. The rearrangement links TRBV19 to TRBJ1-3; 10 bases map to TRBD1. The CDR3 length is 18 residues. In germline, CDR1 is LNHDA, CDR2 SQIVND (reference sequence). With V trimmed by 4 bases and J by 0 bases, 9 bases remained unmatched. In nucleotides, the CDR3 is TGTGCCAGTAGTAACGGGAGGACAGGGGGAACCTCTGGAAACACCATATATTTT. Translated: CASSNGRTGGTSGNTIYF.

The count of this clone is one. The V and J genes are TRBV15 and TRBJ2-7, with D perhaps TRBD2 (5 bases). This CDR3 is 15 amino acids long. V shed 3 bases and J shed 1 base, with 13 bases lying between them. Germline CDR1 reads LNHNV; CDR2 reads YYDKDF (reference sequence). The CDR3 DNA sequence: TGTGCCACCAGCAGGGAAATGGACTGGTCCTACGAGCAGTACTTC. Translating it yields CATSREMDWSYEQYF.

The chain employs TRBV28 and TRBJ1-4; D is perhaps TRBD1 (6 bases). CDR3 length: 15 residues. CDR1 MDHEN and CDR2 SYDVKM come from the germline V gene. The germline V and J ends were trimmed by 5 bases and 8 bases, with 18 bases remaining between them. Here the CDR3 reads CASSPGALGREKLFF. The CDR3 nucleotides are TGTGCCAGCAGTCCAGGGGCCTTGGGACGGGAAAAACTGTTTTTT.

J is TRBJ1-4 and V is TRBV28, with a possible D match to TRBD1 (6 bases). Per germline, CDR1 MDHEN and CDR2 SYDVKM. Trimming took 5 bases from V and 1 from J, leaving 11 bases between them. The CDR3 is 15 residues long. The chain's CDR3 is CASSPAQGTNEKLFF. The CDR3 DNA follows: TGTGCCAGCAGTCCAGCACAGGGAACTAATGAAAAACTGTTTTTT.

The J gene is TRBJ2-1, the V gene TRBV2; either TRBD1 or TRBD2 may fit D (5 bases each). The CDR3 loop spans 15 amino acids. The V and J ends lost 6 bases and 4 bases respectively, with 16 bases between them. Germline V gene sequence: CDR1 SNHLY, CDR2 FYNNEI. The CDR3 reads CASRGPGRTYNEQFF. CDR3 DNA: TGTGCCAGCAGGGGACCGGGACGCACGTACAATGAGCAGTTCTTC. Full variable domain (remainder filled in from reference TRBV2 and TRBJ2-1): EPEVTQTPSHQVTQMGQEVILRCVPISNHLYFYWYRQILGQKVEFLVSFYNNEISEKSEIFDDQFSVERPDGSNFTLKIRSTKLEDSAMYFCASRGPGRTYNEQFFGPGTRLTVL.

The chain has TRBV6-2 or TRBV6-3 and TRBJ2-2; D might be TRBD1 (5 bases). The length of the CDR3 is 13 residues. Germline lookup yields CDR1 MNHEY and CDR2 SVGEGT. Trimming pared 5 bases from V and 7 bases from J, leaving 11 bases between. In nucleotides, the CDR3 is TGTGCCAGCAGTGCGACAGAATTCGGGGAGCTGTTTTTT. As protein: CASSATEFGELFF.

This clone turned up a few times. The chain employs TRBV6-2 or TRBV6-3 and TRBJ1-5; D is uncertain. This CDR3 is 13 amino acids long. Germline CDR1 reads MNHEY; CDR2 reads SVGEGT. Trimming left V 5 bases short and J 5 bases short, with 10 bases between. For the CDR3, the DNA is TGTGCCAGCAGTCCCGACGCGTATCAGCCCCAGCATTTT. The encoded protein is CASSPDAYQPQHF.

The chain carries TRBV5-1 and TRBJ2-3; no clear D gene. The CDR3 runs to 16 residues. Trimming left V 0 bases short and J 1 base short, with 12 bases between. Germline lookup yields CDR1 SGHRS and CDR2 YFSETQ. The CDR3 protein is CASSLVSSGRTDTQYF. The CDR3, as DNA: TGCGCCAGCAGCTTGGTTTCCTCAGGTCGCACAGATACGCAGTATTTT.

The CDR3 DNA reads as TGTGCCAGCAGCGGGCCGGGACAGGGAGATGAGCAGTTCTTC. Amino acids: CASSGPGQGDEQFF. The chain employs TRBV5-6 and TRBJ2-1; 9 nucleotides agree with TRBD1. Losses at the gene ends were 4 bases for V and 8 bases for J; bases not matched to a gene: 7. The CDR3 has 14 residues. In germline, CDR1 is SGHDT, CDR2 YYEEEE. Filled out from reference TRBV5-6 and TRBJ2-1, the complete variable domain reads DAGVTQSPTHLIKTRGQQVTLRCSPKSGHDTVSWYQQALGQGPQFIFQYYEEEERQRGNFPDRFSGHQFPNYSSELNVNALLLGDSALYLCASSGPGQGDEQFFGPGTRLTVL.

The chain recombines TRBV11-3 with TRBJ2-1; 11 bases align to TRBD1. V lost 3 bases and J lost 8; bases outside the gene matches: 6. CDR3 length equals 15 residues. Per the germline V gene, CDR1 is SGHNT and CDR2 is YENEEA. This chain's CDR3 is CASSLGTGGLDEQFF. In DNA form, the CDR3 reads TGTGCCAGCAGCTTGGGGACAGGGGGATTGGATGAGCAGTTCTTC. The full variable domain, in which reference TRBV11-3 and TRBJ2-1 provide the parts outside the CDR3, is EAGVVQSPRYKIIEKKQPVAFWCNPISGHNTLYWYLQNLGQGPELLIRYENEEAVDDSQLPKDRFSAERLKGVDSTLKIQPAELGDSAVYLCASSLGTGGLDEQFFGPGTRLTVL.

The CDR3 loop is CASSPYSSGQGSNTEAFF. The CDR3 coding sequence is TGTGCCAGCAGTCCGTACTCCTCGGGACAGGGTTCGAACACTGAAGCTTTCTTT. The chain carries TRBV25-1 and TRBJ1-1, with 9 bases matching TRBD1. In germline, CDR1 is MGHDK, CDR2 SYGVNS. After removal of 5 bases from V and 1 base from J, the junction contained 14 bases not matched to a gene. CDR3 size: 18 residues.

The V and J genes are TRBV9 and TRBJ2-5; the D is unclear. V was shortened by 3 bases and J by 1 base, with 10 bases between the two germline ends. The CDR3 contains 14 residues. Germline V gives CDR1 SGDLS, CDR2 YYNGEE. Here the CDR3 reads CASSAGPIQETQYF. For the CDR3, the DNA is TGTGCCAGCAGCGCCGGACCGATCCAAGAGACCCAGTACTTC.

The rearrangement links TRBV4-2 to TRBJ1-2; D call uncertain. The CDR3 is 16 amino acids. Trimming took 0 bases from V and 4 from J, leaving 15 bases between them. CDR1 is LGHNA and CDR2 is YNFKEQ in the germline V gene. The CDR3, as DNA: TGTGCCAGCAGCCAAGATATCCCCCTGGGCAGCTATGGCTACACCTTC. Its translation: CASSQDIPLGSYGYTF.

J is TRBJ1-1 and V is TRBV6-5; no reliable D call. V was cut by 6 bases and J by 2 bases, with 10 bases left in between. The germline gives CDR1 MNHEY, CDR2 SVGAGI. This CDR3 is 13 amino acids long. CDR3 sequence reads: CASRSPGNTEAFF. For the CDR3, the DNA is TGTGCCAGCAGATCCCCAGGCAACACTGAAGCTTTCTTT.

This sequence joins TRBV4-2 and TRBJ1-1; D is unresolved. V shed 1 base and J shed 0 bases, with 3 bases lying between them. CDR1 LGHNA and CDR2 YNFKEQ come from the germline V gene. The CDR3 length is 13 residues. The CDR3 sequence: CASSQVVNTEAFF. The CDR3 DNA sequence: TGTGCCAGCAGCCAAGTGGTGAACACTGAAGCTTTCTTT.

This chain links TRBV2 with TRBJ1-4; no clear D gene. V lost 6 bases to trimming and J lost 8 bases, with 13 bases between them. CDR3 length: 13 residues. CDR1 is SNHLY and CDR2 is FYNNEI in the germline V gene. In nucleotides, the CDR3 is TGTGCCAGCAGAGGACGGCTTGGCGAAAAACTGTTTTTT. Amino acid sequence: CASRGRLGEKLFF.

This sequence joins TRBV10-3 and TRBJ1-4; D unclear. From germline, CDR1 is ENHRY and CDR2 SYGVKD. This CDR3 is built from 13 residues. The ends were cut back, 4 bases at V and 5 bases at J, with 8 bases in the middle. CDR3 coding DNA: TGTGCCATCAGTGGTGCCGGGAATGAAAAACTGTTTTTT. It codes for CAISGAGNEKLFF.

The genes are TRBV3-1 (or the pseudogene TRBV3-2) and TRBJ1-1; D call uncertain. V was trimmed by 1 base and J by 11 bases, leaving 14 bases between them. Germline loops: CDR1 LGHDT, CDR2 YNNKEL (reference sequence). The CDR3 runs 13 residues. The CDR3 is CASSQGVKREAFF. The CDR3 region has the DNA TGTGCCAGCAGCCAAGGGGTAAAAAGGGAGGCTTTCTTT.

V gene TRBV29-1 combines with J gene TRBJ2-1; 9 bases map to TRBD2. This CDR3 has 16 amino acids. The germline gives CDR1 SQVTM, CDR2 ANQGSEA. V shed 1 base, J shed 0 bases, and the junction held 4 bases outside the gene matches. In nucleotides, the CDR3 is TGCAGCGTTGAAGGACTAGCGGAGAGCTCCTACAATGAGCAGTTCTTC. Translating it yields CSVEGLAESSYNEQFF.

V usage is TRBV6-2 or TRBV6-3 and J usage is TRBJ1-2; no clear D gene. Per germline, CDR1 MNHEY and CDR2 SVGEGT. This CDR3 is built from 15 residues. V was shortened by 6 bases and J by 6 bases, with 20 bases between the two germline ends. CDR3 in DNA: TGTGCCAGCAGCCCTGTCCGCCCGGTATTAAATGGCTACACCTTC. It yields the protein CASSPVRPVLNGYTF.

This sequence joins TRBV5-1 and TRBJ1-1; D remains ambiguous. The CDR3 contains 13 residues. The germline V gene encodes CDR1 SGHRS and CDR2 YFSETQ. The ends were cut back, 4 bases at V and 1 base at J, with 8 bases in the middle. This CDR3 is CASSVQENTEAFF. DNA of the CDR3: TGCGCCAGCAGCGTCCAGGAGAACACTGAAGCTTTCTTT.

V gene TRBV28 combines with J gene TRBJ1-2; D not certain. The V gene's germline CDR1 is MDHEN and CDR2 SYDVKM. V was pared by 5 bases and J by 4 bases, with 14 bases between. The CDR3 totals 14 residues. Here the CDR3 DNA reads TGTGCCAGCAGTCCCCGGGCCCTTCTCTATGGCTACACCTTC. It specifies CASSPRALLYGYTF.